The rows below give T cell receptor beta chains drawn from one sample of a study of CD8 T cells in ankylosing spondylitis. A single record per CDR3 protein comes from TCRdb applying MiXCR to the 5' RACE reads. The profile shows around 770,000 distinct CDR3 sequences, about 11% of them singletons. The sequencing input was blood, either unsorted or a sorted T cell fraction (not recorded which). Source of these receptors: a male donor with ankylosing spondylitis. Both conserved end residues are part of each CDR3. D genes are given only for firm matches. Not all rows give a size; the values are once, few, many and, for expanded clones, a class.

j_call,cdr3_length,v_call,d_call,clone_size,cdr3_aa,cdr3_nt
TRBJ2-1,13,TRBV20-1,.,few,CSAARSSYNEQFF,TGCAGTGCGGCCCGCAGCTCCTACAATGAGCAGTTCTTC
TRBJ2-3,14,TRBV6-5,.,.,CASSYGPGTDTQYF,TGTGCCAGCAGTTACGGCCCCGGGACAGATACGCAGTATTTT
TRBJ2-5,14,TRBV3-1,TRBD2,few,CASSQRGGKETQYF,TGTGCCAGCAGCCAGCGGGGGGGAAAAGAGACCCAGTACTTC
TRBJ2-7,13,TRBV20-1,.,many,CSAGTGAGHEQYF,TGCAGTGCAGGAACGGGAGCCGGGCACGAGCAGTACTTC
TRBJ1-2,15,TRBV7-2,TRBD1,.,CASSFSGTGIYGYTF,TGTGCCAGCAGCTTCTCTGGGACAGGGATTTATGGCTACACCTTC
TRBJ1-1,13,TRBV18,.,.,CASSIMDSFVAFF,TGTGCCAGCTCAATTATGGACAGCTTTGTAGCTTTCTTT
TRBJ2-3,15,TRBV18,TRBD1,many,CASSPGQVATDTQYF,TGTGCCAGCTCACCGGGACAGGTGGCAACAGATACGCAGTATTTT
TRBJ1-1,16,TRBV7-2,TRBD1,many,CASSSGTGFRRTEAFF,TGTGCCAGCAGCTCCGGGACAGGGTTTCGAAGGACTGAAGCTTTCTTT
TRBJ2-7,14,TRBV6-5,.,many,CASSYTRTTDEQYF,TGTGCCAGCAGTTACACTCGGACCACCGACGAGCAGTACTTC
TRBJ2-5,17,TRBV29-1,.,.,CSVVPLSPGRSQETQYF,TGCAGCGTTGTCCCCCTATCCCCGGGACGATCTCAAGAGACCCAGTACTTC
TRBJ2-7,13,TRBV20-1,.,few,CSANNLRAYEQYF,TGCAGTGCTAATAACCTGCGGGCCTACGAGCAGTACTTC
TRBJ2-1,16,TRBV6-2/TRBV6-3,TRBD1,.,CASSFIGGQEINEQFF,TGTGCCAGCAGTTTTATAGGAGGACAGGAGATAAATGAGCAGTTCTTC
TRBJ2-7,16,TRBV7-2,TRBD2,few,CASSLGLAGGQDEQYF,TGTGCCAGCAGCTTAGGACTAGCGGGGGGGCAGGACGAGCAGTACTTC
TRBJ2-5,13,TRBV20-1,TRBD2,.,CSASGRVGETQYF,TGCAGTGCTAGCGGGAGGGTAGGAGAGACCCAGTACTTC
TRBJ1-2,15,TRBV5-5,TRBD1,few,CASSGTGTGLYGYTF,TGTGCCAGCAGCGGAACCGGGACAGGTCTCTATGGCTACACCTTC
TRBJ2-3,16,TRBV5-1,TRBD2,.,CASSLPLAGGTDTQYF,TGCGCCAGCAGCTTACCTCTAGCGGGGGGAACAGATACGCAGTATTTT
TRBJ1-2,14,TRBV6-5,TRBD1,many,CASSYSDRASGYTF,TGTGCCAGCAGTTACTCAGACAGGGCCTCTGGCTACACCTTC
TRBJ2-1,13,TRBV11-3,.,.,CASTTSRGNEQFF,TGTGCCAGCACCACGAGTCGGGGAAATGAGCAGTTCTTC
TRBJ1-1,16,TRBV7-9,.,few,CASSLVIGAMNTEAFF,TGTGCCAGCAGCTTAGTGATTGGGGCGATGAACACTGAAGCTTTCTTT
TRBJ2-5,14,TRBV5-1,.,.,CASSLLTSQETQYF,TGCGCCAGCAGCTTGTTGACCTCTCAAGAGACCCAGTACTTC
TRBJ2-1,12,TRBV15,.,many,CATSPIWQSEFF,TGTGCCACCAGTCCGATTTGGCAGTCTGAGTTCTTC
TRBJ1-6,15,TRBV6-5,.,few,CASSYQGPGNSPLHF,TGTGCCAGCAGTTACCAGGGACCGGGGAATTCACCCCTCCACTTT
TRBJ2-2,14,TRBV7-9,.,few,CASSLSSYTGELFF,TGTGCCAGCAGCTTGAGCAGCTACACCGGGGAGCTGTTTTTT
TRBJ2-2,16,TRBV5-1,TRBD2,few,CASAPLAGVPSGELFF,TGCGCCAGCGCCCCCCTAGCGGGAGTTCCCAGCGGGGAGCTGTTTTTT
TRBJ2-1,15,TRBV29-1,TRBD2,many,CSVEGTSGTYNEQFF,TGCAGCGTTGAAGGGACTAGCGGGACTTACAATGAGCAGTTCTTC
TRBJ2-5,17,TRBV12-1,.,few,CASSPGGDVAIKETQYF,TGTGCCAGCAGCCCCGGGGGGGATGTAGCAATCAAAGAGACCCAGTACTTC
TRBJ2-7,15,TRBV10-3,TRBD1,.,CAISEGTGDRYEQYF,TGTGCCATCAGTGAGGGAACAGGGGACCGCTACGAGCAGTACTTC
TRBJ1-1,11,TRBV24-1,.,.,CATNPPVEAFF,TGTGCCACCAATCCCCCTGTGGAAGCTTTCTTT